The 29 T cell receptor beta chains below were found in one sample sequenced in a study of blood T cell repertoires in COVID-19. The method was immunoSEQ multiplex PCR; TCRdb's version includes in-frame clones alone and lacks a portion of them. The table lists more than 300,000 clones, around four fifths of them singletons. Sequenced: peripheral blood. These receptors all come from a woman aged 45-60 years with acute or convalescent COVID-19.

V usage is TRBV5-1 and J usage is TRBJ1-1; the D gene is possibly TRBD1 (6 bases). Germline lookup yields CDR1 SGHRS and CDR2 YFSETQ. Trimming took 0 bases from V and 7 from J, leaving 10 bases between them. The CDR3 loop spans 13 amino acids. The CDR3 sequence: CASSLAQGNEAFF. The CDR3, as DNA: TGCGCCAGCAGCTTGGCCCAGGGGAATGAAGCTTTCTTT. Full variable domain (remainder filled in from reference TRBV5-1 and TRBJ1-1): KAGVTQTPRYLIKTRGQQVTLSCSPISGHRSVSWYQQTPGQGLQFLFEYFSETQRNKGNFPGRFSGRQFSNSRSEMNVSTLELGDSALYLCASSLAQGNEAFFGQGTRLTVV.

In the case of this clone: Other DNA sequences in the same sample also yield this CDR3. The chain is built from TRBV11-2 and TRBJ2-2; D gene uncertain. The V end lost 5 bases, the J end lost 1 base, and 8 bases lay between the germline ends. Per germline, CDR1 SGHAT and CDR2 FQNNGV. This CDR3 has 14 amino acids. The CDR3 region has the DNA TGTGCCAGCAGCCTAGTCAGGAACACCGGGGAGCTGTTTTTT. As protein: CASSLVRNTGELFF.

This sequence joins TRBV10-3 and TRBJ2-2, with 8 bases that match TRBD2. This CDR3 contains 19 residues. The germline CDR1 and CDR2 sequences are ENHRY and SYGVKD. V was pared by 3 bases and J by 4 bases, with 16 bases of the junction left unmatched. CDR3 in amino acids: CAISDYSGTAGGGTGELFF. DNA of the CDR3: TGTGCCATCAGTGACTATTCCGGGACTGCCGGGGGGGGCACCGGGGAGCTGTTTTTT.

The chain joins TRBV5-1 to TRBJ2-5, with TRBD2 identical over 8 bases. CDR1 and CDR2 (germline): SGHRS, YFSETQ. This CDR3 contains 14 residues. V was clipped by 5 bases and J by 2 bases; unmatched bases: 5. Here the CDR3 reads CASSSTSGQETQYF. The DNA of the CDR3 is TGCGCCAGCAGTTCCACTAGCGGACAAGAGACCCAGTACTTC.

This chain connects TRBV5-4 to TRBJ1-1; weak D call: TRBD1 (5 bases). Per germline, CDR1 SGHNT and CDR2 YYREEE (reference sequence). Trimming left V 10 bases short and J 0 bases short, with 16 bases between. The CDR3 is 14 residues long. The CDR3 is CAVYGGIMNTEAFF. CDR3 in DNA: TGTGCCGTCTACGGGGGGATCATGAACACTGAAGCTTTCTTT.

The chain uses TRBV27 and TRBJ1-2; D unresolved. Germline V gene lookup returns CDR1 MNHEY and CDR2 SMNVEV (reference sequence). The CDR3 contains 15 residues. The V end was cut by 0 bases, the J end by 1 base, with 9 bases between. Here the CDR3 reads CASSLSSRGNYGYTF. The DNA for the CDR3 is TGTGCCAGCAGTTTATCGTCCCGGGGTAACTATGGCTACACCTTC.

The DNA for the CDR3 is TGTGCCACCAGCTTTCAGGCAAAGCCCCAGCATTTT. The encoded protein is CATSFQAKPQHF. The J gene is TRBJ1-5, the V gene TRBV15; D is uncertain. Per the germline V gene, CDR1 is LNHNV and CDR2 is YYDKDF (reference sequence). The germline V and J ends were trimmed by 5 bases and 8 bases, with 10 bases remaining between them. The CDR3 totals 12 residues.

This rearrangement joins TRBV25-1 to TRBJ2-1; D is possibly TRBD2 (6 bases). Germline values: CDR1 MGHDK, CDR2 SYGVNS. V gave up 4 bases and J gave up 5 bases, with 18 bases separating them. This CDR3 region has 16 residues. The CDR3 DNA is TGTGCCAGCAGTGGTTCCCATCAGCGGGTGGACAATGAGCAGTTCTTC. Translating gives CASSGSHQRVDNEQFF.

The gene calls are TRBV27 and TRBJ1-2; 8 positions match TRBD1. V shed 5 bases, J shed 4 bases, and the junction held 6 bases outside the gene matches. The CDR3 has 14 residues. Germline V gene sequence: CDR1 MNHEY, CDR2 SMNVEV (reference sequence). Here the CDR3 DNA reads TGTGCCAGCAGTCCTGGGACAGGCTTCTATGGCTACACCTTC. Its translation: CASSPGTGFYGYTF.

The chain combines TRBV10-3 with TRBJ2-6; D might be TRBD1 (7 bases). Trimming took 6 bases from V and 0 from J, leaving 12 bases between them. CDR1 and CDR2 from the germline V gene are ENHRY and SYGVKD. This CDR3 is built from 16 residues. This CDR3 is CAIRTGDSSGANVLTF. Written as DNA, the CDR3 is TGTGCCATCAGGACGGGGGACAGCTCTGGGGCCAACGTCCTGACTTTC.

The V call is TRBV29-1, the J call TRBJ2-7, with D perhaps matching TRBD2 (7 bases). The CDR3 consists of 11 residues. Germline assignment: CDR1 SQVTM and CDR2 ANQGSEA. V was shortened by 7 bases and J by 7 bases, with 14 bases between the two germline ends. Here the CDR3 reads CSAQRGGEQYV. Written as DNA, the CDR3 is TGCAGCGCTCAAAGGGGGGGAGAGCAGTACGTC.

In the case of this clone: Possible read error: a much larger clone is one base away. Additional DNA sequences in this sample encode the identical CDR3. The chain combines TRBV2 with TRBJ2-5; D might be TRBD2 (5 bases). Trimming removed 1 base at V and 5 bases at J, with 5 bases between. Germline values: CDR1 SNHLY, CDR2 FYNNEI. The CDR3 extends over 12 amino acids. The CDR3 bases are TGTGCCAGCAGTGAAGAGCGGGAGACCCAGTACTTC. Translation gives CASSEERETQYF.

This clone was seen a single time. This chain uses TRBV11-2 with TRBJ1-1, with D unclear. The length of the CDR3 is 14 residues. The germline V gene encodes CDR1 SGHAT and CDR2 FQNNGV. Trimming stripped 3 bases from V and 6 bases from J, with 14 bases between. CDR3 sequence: CASSLVWTPAEAFF. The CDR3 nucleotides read TGTGCCAGCAGCTTGGTCTGGACTCCGGCTGAAGCTTTCTTT.

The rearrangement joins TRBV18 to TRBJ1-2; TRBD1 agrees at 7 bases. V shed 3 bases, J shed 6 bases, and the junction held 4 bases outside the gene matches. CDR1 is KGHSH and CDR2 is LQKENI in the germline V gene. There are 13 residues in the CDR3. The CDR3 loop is CASSPGQEDGYTF. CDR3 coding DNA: TGTGCCAGCTCACCCGGACAGGAAGATGGCTACACCTTC.

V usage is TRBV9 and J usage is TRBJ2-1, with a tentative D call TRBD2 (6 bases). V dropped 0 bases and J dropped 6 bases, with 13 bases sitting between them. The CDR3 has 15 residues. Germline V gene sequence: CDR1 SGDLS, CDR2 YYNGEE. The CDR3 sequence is CASSVDSGVTNEQFF. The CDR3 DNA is TGTGCCAGCAGCGTAGACTCGGGGGTTACCAATGAGCAGTTCTTC.

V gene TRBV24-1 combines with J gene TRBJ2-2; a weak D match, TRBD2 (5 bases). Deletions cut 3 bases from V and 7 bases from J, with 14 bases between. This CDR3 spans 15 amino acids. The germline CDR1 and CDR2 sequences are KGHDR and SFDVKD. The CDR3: CATSDVIEGVGELFF. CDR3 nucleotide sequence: TGTGCCACCAGTGATGTAATTGAGGGCGTCGGGGAGCTGTTTTTT.

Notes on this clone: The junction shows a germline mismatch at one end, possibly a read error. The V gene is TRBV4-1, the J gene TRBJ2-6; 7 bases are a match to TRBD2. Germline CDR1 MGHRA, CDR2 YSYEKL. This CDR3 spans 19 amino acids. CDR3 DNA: TGCGCCCGCAGCCAAGGTATTTGGGGGGGGAGCTCTGGGGCCAACGTCCTGACTTTC. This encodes CARSQGIWGGSSGANVLTF.

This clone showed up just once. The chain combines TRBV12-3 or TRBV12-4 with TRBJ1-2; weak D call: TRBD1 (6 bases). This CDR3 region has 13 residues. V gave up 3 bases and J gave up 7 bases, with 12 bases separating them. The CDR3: CASSFGQSSGYTF. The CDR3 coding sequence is TGTGCCAGCAGTTTTGGACAGTCTTCTGGCTACACCTTC.

DNA of the CDR3: TGTGCCAGCAGTAGACTAGCGGGAGAGGCAAAGACCCAGTACTTC. Amino acid sequence: CASSRLAGEAKTQYF. The chain joins TRBV2 to TRBJ2-5; 12 bases map to TRBD2. The germline V gene encodes CDR1 SNHLY and CDR2 FYNNEI. This CDR3 contains 15 residues. V dropped 5 bases and J dropped 6; count of bases not matched to a gene: 7.

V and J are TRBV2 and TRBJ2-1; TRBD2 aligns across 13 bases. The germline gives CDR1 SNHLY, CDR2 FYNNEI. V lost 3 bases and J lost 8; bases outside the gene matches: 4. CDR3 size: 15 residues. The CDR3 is CASSEGTSGIHEQFF. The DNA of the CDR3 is TGTGCCAGCAGTGAGGGGACTAGCGGGATCCATGAGCAGTTCTTC.

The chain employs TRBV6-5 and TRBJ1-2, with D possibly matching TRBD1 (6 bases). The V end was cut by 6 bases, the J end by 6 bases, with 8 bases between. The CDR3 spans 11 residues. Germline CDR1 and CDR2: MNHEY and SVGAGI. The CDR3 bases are TGTGCCAGCAGCACAGGGAATGGCTACACCTTC. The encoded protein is CASSTGNGYTF.

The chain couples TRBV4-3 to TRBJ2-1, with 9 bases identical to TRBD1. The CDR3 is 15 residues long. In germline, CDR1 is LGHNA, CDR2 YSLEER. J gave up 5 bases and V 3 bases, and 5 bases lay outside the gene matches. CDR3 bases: TGCGCCAGCAGCCAGGGGACAGGGCGGAACAATGAGCAGTTCTTC. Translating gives CASSQGTGRNNEQFF.

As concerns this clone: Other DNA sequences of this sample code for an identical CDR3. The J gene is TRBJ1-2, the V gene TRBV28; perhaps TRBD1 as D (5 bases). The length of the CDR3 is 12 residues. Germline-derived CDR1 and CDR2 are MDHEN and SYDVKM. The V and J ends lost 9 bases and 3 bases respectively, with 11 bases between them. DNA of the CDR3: TGTGCCAGTAGGGAAGGGGACTATGGCTACACCTTC. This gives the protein CASREGDYGYTF.

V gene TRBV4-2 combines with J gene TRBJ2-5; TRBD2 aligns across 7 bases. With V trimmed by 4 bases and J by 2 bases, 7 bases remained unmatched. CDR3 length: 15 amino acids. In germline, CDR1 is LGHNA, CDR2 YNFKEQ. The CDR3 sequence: CASSLAGNVQETQYF. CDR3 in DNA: TGTGCCAGCAGCCTAGCGGGTAATGTTCAAGAGACCCAGTACTTC.

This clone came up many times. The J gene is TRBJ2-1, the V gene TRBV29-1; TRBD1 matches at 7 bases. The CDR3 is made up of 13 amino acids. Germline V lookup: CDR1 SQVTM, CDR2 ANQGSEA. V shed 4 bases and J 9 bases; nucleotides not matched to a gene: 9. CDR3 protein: CSVATTGRGEQFF. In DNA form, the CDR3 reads TGCAGCGTTGCAACGACAGGGAGAGGTGAGCAGTTCTTC.

The CDR3 reads CASSPRTSGIDEQFF. The CDR3 region has the DNA TGTGCCAGCAGCCCGCGGACTAGCGGGATCGATGAGCAGTTCTTC. This rearrangement joins TRBV3-1 (or the pseudogene TRBV3-2) to TRBJ2-1; TRBD2 matches 12 bases. This CDR3 contains 15 residues. Germline CDR1 is LGHDT and CDR2 is YNNKEL (reference sequence). Unmatched junction bases numbered 6, after V lost 4 bases and J lost 8 bases.

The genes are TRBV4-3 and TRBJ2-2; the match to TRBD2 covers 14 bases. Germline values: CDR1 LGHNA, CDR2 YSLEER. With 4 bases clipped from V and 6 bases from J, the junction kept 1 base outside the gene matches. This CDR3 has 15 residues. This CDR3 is CASSRGLAGAGELFF. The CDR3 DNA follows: TGCGCCAGCAGCCGGGGACTAGCGGGAGCCGGGGAGCTGTTTTTT.

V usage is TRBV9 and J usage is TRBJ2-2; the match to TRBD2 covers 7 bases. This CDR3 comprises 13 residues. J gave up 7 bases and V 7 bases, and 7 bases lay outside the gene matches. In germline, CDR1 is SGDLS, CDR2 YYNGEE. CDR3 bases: TGTGCCAGCGGGGGGGACCCGGGCGGGGAGCTGTTTTTT. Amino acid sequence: CASGGDPGGELFF. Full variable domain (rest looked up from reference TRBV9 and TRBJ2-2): DSGVTQTPKHLITATGQRVTLRCSPRSGDLSVYWYQQSLDQGLQFLIQYYNGEERAKGNILERFSAQQFPDLHSELNLSSLELGDSALYFCASGGDPGGELFFGEGSRLTVL.

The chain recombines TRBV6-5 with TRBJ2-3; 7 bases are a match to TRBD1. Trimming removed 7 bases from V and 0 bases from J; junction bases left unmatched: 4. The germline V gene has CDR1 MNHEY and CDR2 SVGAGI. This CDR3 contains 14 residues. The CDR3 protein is CASTRDRSTDTQYF. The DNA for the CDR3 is TGTGCCAGCACCCGGGACAGAAGCACAGATACGCAGTATTTT.